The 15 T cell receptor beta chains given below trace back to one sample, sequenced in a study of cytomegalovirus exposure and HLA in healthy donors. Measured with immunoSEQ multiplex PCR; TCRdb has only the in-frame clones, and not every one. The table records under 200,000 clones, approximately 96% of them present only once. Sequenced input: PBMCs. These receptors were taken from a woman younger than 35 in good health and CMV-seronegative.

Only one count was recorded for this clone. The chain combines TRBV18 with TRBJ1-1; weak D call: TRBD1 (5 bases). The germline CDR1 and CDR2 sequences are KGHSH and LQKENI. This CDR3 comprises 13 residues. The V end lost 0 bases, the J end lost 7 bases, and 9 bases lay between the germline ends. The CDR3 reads CASSPPGEGEAFF. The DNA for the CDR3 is TGTGCCAGCTCACCACCGGGGGAGGGTGAAGCTTTCTTT.

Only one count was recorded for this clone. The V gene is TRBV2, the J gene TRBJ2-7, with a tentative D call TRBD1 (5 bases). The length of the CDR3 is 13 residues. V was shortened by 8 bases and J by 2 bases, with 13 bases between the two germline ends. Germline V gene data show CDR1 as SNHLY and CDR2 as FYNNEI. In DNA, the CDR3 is TGTGCCAGCGATCTCGACAGAACCTACGAGCAGTACTTC. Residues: CASDLDRTYEQYF.

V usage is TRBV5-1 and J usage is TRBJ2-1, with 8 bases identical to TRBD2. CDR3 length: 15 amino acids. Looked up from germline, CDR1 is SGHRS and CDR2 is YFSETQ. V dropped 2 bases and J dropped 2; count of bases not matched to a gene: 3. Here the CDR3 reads CASSFGGGPYNEQFF. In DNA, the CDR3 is TGCGCCAGCAGCTTTGGCGGGGGGCCCTACAATGAGCAGTTCTTC.

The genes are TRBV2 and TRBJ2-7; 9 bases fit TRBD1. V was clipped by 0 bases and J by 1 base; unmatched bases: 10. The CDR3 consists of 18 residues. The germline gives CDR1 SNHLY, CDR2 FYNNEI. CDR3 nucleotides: TGTGCCAGCAGTGAAGCGCCACAGGGGGCCCAAAAATCCTACGAGCAGTACTTC. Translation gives CASSEAPQGAQKSYEQYF.

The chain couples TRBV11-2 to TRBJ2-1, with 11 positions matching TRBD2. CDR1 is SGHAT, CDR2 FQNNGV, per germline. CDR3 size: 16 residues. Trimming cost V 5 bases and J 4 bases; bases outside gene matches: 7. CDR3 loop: CASSPSTSGVYNEQFF. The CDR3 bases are TGTGCCAGCAGCCCCTCGACTAGCGGGGTATACAATGAGCAGTTCTTC.

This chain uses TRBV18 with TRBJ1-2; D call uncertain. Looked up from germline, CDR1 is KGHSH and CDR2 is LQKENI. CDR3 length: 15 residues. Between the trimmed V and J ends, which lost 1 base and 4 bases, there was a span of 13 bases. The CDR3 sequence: CASSPQREASYGYTF. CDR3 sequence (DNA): TGTGCCAGCTCACCACAGCGAGAGGCCTCCTATGGCTACACCTTC.

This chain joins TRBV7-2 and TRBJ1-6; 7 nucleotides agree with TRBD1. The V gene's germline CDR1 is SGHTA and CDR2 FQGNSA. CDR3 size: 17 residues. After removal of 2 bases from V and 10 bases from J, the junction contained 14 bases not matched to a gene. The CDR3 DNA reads TGTGCCAGCAGCTTAATACGCCTGGGGGGACAGCGGTCACCCCTCCACTTT. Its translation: CASSLIRLGGQRSPLHF.

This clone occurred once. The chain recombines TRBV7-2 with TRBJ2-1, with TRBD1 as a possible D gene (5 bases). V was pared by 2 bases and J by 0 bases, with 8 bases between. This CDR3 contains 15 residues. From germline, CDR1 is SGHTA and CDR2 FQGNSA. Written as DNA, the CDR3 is TGTGCCAGCAGCTTAAGGCAGGGCTCCTACAATGAGCAGTTCTTC. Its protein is CASSLRQGSYNEQFF.

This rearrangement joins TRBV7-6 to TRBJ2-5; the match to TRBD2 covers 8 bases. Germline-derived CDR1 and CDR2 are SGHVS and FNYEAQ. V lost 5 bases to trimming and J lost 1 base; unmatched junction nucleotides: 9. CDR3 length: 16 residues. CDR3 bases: TGTGCCAGCAGCGGGGCTGGCGGGGGGCCCCAAGAGACCCAGTACTTC. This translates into CASSGAGGGPQETQYF.

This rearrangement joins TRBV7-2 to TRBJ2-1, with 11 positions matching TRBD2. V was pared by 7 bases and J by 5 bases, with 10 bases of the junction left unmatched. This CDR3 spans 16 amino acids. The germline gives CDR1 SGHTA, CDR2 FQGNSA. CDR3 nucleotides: TGTGCCAGCATCCTCGGGCTAGCGGGGGGAGACAATGAGCAGTTCTTC. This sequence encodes CASILGLAGGDNEQFF.

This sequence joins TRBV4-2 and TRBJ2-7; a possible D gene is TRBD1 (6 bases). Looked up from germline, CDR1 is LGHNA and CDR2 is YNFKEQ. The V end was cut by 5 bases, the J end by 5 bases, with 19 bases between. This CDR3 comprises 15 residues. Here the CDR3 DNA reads TGTGCCAGCAGCGGTGTCCAGGGGATTATACACGAGCAGTACTTC. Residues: CASSGVQGIIHEQYF.

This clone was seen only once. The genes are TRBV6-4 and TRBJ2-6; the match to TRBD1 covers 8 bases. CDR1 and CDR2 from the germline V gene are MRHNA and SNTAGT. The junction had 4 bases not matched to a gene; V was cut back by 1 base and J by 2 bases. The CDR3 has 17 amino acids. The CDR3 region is CASSDWTGSPGANVLTF. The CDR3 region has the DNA TGTGCCAGCAGTGACTGGACAGGGAGCCCTGGGGCCAACGTCCTGACTTTC.

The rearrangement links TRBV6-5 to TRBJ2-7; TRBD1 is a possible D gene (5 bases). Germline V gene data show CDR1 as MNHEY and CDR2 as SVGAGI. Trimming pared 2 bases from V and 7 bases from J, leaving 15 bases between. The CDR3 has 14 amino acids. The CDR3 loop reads CASSYRRVAGEQYF. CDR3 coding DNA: TGTGCCAGCAGTTACCGCCGGGTCGCAGGGGAGCAGTACTTC.

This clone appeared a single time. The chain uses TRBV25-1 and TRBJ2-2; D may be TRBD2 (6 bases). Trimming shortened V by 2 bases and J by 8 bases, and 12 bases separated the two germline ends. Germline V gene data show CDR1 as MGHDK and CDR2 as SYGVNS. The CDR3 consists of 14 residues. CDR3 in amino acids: CASSEEEGWGELFF. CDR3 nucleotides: TGTGCCAGCAGTGAAGAGGAGGGTTGGGGGGAGCTGTTTTTT. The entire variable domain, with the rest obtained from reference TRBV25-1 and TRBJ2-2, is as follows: EADIYQTPRYLVIGTGKKITLECSQTMGHDKMYWYQQDPGMELHLIHYSYGVNSTEKGDLSSESTVSRIRTEHFPLTLESARPSHTSQYLCASSEEEGWGELFFGEGSRLTVL.

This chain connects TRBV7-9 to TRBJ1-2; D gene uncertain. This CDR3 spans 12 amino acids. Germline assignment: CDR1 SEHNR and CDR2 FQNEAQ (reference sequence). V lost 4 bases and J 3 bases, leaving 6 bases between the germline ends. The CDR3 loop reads CASSSSDYGYTF. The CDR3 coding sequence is TGTGCCAGCAGCTCCAGTGACTATGGCTACACCTTC.